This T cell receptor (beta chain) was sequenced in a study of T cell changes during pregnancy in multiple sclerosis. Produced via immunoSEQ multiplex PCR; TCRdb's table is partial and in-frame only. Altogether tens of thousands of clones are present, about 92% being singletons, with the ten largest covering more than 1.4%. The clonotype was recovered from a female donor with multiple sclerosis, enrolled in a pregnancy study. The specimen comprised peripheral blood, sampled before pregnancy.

The CDR3 spells CASSFRLGAGWETQYF. Written as DNA, the CDR3 is TGTGCCAGCAGCTTTCGCTTGGGGGCCGGGTGGGAGACCCAGTACTTC. V and J are TRBV5-5 and TRBJ2-5, with D maybe TRBD1 (6 bases). This CDR3 has 16 amino acids. Trimming left V 2 bases short and J 5 bases short, with 19 bases between. Germline CDR1 is SGHKS and CDR2 is YYEKEE (reference sequence).